This paragraph covers one T cell receptor beta chain sequence. The data belong to a study of T-cell memory formation after mild COVID-19. TCRdb fed the 5' RACE reads into MiXCR, producing one record per CDR3 protein. The table has approximately 240,000 distinct CDR3 sequences, around 15% seen once. Germline CDR1 reads LNHDA; CDR2 reads SQIVND (reference sequence). The CDR3 consists of 13 residues. V was clipped by 8 bases and J by 10 bases; unmatched bases: 13. Source material: PBMCs or a T cell subset sorted from them (not recorded which). The receptor was isolated from a young man who had mild COVID-19 (a few samples of this study predate the infection). Cell type and time point are not known. The chain combines TRBV19 with TRBJ1-1; 7 bases match TRBD1. The CDR3 nucleotides read TGTGCCAGTTCTGACAGACAGGGAGGGGGAGCTTTCTTT. Translating gives CASSDRQGGGAFF.